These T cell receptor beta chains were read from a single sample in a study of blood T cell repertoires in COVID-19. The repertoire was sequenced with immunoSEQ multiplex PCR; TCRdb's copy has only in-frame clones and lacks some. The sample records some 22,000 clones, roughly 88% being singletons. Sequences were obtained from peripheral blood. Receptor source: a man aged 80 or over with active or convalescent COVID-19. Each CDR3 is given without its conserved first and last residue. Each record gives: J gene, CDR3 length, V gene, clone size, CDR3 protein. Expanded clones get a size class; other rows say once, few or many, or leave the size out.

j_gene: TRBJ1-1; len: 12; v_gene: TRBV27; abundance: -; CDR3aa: ASRQQSLNTEAF
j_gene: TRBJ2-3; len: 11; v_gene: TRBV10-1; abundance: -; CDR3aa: ASSGRAVDTQY
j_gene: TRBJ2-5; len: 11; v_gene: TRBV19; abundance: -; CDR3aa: ASSGTGEETQY
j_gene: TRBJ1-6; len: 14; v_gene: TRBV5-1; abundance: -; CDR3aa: ASSLSVAGENSPLH
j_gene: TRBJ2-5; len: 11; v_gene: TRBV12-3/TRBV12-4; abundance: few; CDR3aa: ASSFRGRETQY
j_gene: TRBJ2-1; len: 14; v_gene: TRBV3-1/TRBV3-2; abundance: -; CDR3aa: ASSQDPSGIGNEQF
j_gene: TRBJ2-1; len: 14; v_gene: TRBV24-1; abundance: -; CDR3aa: ATASPWDRGRNEQF
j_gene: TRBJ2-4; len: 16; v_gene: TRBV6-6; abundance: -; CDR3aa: ASSQPGLAGKGKNIQY
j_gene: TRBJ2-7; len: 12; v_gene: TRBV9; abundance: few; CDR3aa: ASSARPSGGWQY
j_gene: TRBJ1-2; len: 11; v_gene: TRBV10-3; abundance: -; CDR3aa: AIRGQGGHGYT
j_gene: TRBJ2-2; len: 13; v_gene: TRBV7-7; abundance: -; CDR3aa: ASSGQGARNGELF
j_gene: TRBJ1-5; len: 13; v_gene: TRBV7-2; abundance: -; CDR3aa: ASSLTGGGNQPQH
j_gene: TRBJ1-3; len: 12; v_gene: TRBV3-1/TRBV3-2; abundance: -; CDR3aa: ASSQQGGGNTIY
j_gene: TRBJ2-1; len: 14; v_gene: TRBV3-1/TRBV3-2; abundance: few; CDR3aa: ASRRGTSGNGYEQF
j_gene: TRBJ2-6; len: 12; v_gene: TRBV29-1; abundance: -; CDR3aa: SVDSGSGANVLT
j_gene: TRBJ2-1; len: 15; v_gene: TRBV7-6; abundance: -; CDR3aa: ASSLAGWLAGENEQF
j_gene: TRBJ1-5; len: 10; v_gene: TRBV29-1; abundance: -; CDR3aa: SVAGSDQPQH
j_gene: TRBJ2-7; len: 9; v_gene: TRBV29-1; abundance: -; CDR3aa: STGTSGEQY
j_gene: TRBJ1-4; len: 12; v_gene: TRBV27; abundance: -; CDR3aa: ASRPSGRAEKLF
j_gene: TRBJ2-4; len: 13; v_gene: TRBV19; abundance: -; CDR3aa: ASSTTGTAPGLQY
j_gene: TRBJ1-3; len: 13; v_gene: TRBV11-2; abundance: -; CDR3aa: ASSAQGDTGNTIY
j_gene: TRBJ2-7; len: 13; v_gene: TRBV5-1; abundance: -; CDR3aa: ASSLETSIWNEQY